One and the same sample provided the 16 T cell receptor beta chains below, sequenced in a study of beta chain features in type 1 diabetes. Study-wide results and caveats: Type 1 diabetes patients had moderately but significantly shorter TCRB CDR3s in all four CD4+ subsets.

The whole isolated RNA underwent reverse transcription, so sequencing captured expressed TCRB transcripts. Sequenced by immunoSEQ multiplex PCR; TCRdb stores in-frame clones only, minus some. Altogether 150,000 to 200,000 clones are present, 8% to 8.5% being singletons, with the ten largest covering under 0.65%. The antigens these receptors bind are not known. The sequencing input was central memory CD4+ T cells from blood. Receptors were obtained from a woman aged 18-29 years with type 1 diabetes.

The chain combines TRBV7-2 with TRBJ1-1, with a weak D call TRBD1 (6 bases). Germline CDR1 and CDR2: SGHTA and FQGNSA. Trimming shortened V by 5 bases and J by 6 bases, and 19 bases separated the two germline ends. There are 15 residues in the CDR3. CDR3 bases: TGTGCCAGCAGCCCGCGATTTTCAGGGGTATCTGAAGCTTTCTTT. It yields the protein CASSPRFSGVSEAFF.

V is TRBV15 and J is TRBJ2-3, with 8 bases fitting TRBD2. In germline, CDR1 is LNHNV, CDR2 YYDKDF (reference sequence). Trimming cost V 8 bases and J 5 bases; bases outside gene matches: 6. The CDR3 contains 13 residues. Written as DNA, the CDR3 is TGTGCCACCGCCCCGGGGGGGCTAGATACGCAGTATTTT. It is translated as CATAPGGLDTQYF.

This clone has more than one count but fewer than ten. V usage is TRBV5-1 and J usage is TRBJ1-2; D uncertain. This CDR3 contains 16 residues. Looked up from germline, CDR1 is SGHRS and CDR2 is YFSETQ. Trimming stripped 0 bases from V and 0 bases from J, with 12 bases between. The CDR3 region is CASSLAGEPPNYGYTF. The CDR3 region has the DNA TGCGCCAGCAGCTTGGCCGGGGAACCCCCTAACTATGGCTACACCTTC.

The V gene is TRBV2, the J gene TRBJ2-3; 10 bases are a match to TRBD1. Germline loops: CDR1 SNHLY, CDR2 FYNNEI. CDR3 length: 14 amino acids. The V and J ends lost 4 bases and 3 bases, in that order; junction bases with no gene match: 1. CDR3 DNA: TGTGCCAGCAGTGGGGACAGGGGAACAGATACGCAGTATTTT. Protein sequence: CASSGDRGTDTQYF.

This clone was seen ten or more times. V is TRBV29-1 and J is TRBJ2-2, with D unclear. The CDR3 spans 13 residues. Germline V gene sequence: CDR1 SQVTM, CDR2 ANQGSEA. V was clipped by 7 bases and J by 2 bases, with 11 bases between them. CDR3 DNA sequence: TGCAGCGCTTTACTGATTAACACCGGGGAGCTGTTTTTT. Encoded protein: CSALLINTGELFF.

This clone has a handful of counts. This chain uses TRBV7-3 with TRBJ2-5; D is possibly TRBD1 (6 bases). The CDR3 totals 14 residues. V was pared by 5 bases and J by 1 base, with 11 bases between. The germline CDR1 and CDR2 sequences are SGHTA and FQGTGA. The CDR3: CASSTRTVQETQYF. The CDR3 DNA reads TGTGCCAGCAGCACTCGGACAGTCCAAGAGACCCAGTACTTC.

The gene calls are TRBV6-6 and TRBJ1-1; the D gene is possibly TRBD1 (5 bases). The CDR3 length is 13 residues. The germline V gene encodes CDR1 MNHNY and CDR2 SVGAGI (reference sequence). Trimming removed 0 bases at V and 4 bases at J, with 6 bases between. CDR3 protein: CASSYSQGTEAFF. CDR3 coding DNA: TGTGCCAGCAGTTACTCGCAGGGCACTGAAGCTTTCTTT.

This clone was observed a handful of times. The CDR3 bases are TGTGCCAGCAGCCGCGGACAGGACCAAGAGACCCAGTACTTC. Its translation: CASSRGQDQETQYF. The V call is TRBV7-9, the J call TRBJ2-5; 7 nucleotides align to TRBD1. Trimming took 5 bases from V and 0 from J; bases not matched to a gene: 3. The CDR3 is 14 amino acids. Germline V gene lookup returns CDR1 SEHNR and CDR2 FQNEAQ (reference sequence).

The genes are TRBV30 and TRBJ2-3, with 10 bases that match TRBD1. The CDR3 covers 15 residues. Trimming at V came to 3 bases and at J to 2 bases, leaving 5 bases not matched to a gene. Germline V gene data show CDR1 as GTSNPN and CDR2 as SVGIG (reference sequence). The CDR3 DNA is TGTGCCTGGAGCCTCGGGACAGGGGACACAGATACGCAGTATTTT. Translated, it gives CAWSLGTGDTDTQYF.

The chain links TRBV5-1 to TRBJ1-5; no reliable D call. The CDR3 spans 13 residues. Per the germline V gene, CDR1 is SGHRS and CDR2 is YFSETQ. Trimming removed 0 bases from V and 7 bases from J, with 8 bases in between. The CDR3 sequence: CASSLGSGQPQHF. The CDR3 DNA follows: TGCGCCAGCAGCTTGGGAAGCGGCCAGCCCCAGCATTTT.

The chain uses TRBV6-5 and TRBJ1-4; a possible D gene is TRBD1 (5 bases). Germline values: CDR1 MNHEY, CDR2 SVGAGI. There are 15 residues in the CDR3. Trimming left V 2 bases short and J 5 bases short, with 12 bases between. As DNA, the CDR3 is TGTGCCAGCAGTTACGGGGCAGGGAGGAATGAAAAACTGTTTTTT. Translation: CASSYGAGRNEKLFF.

This clone occurred a few times. The chain uses TRBV2 and TRBJ1-5; no reliable D call. Germline CDR1 is SNHLY and CDR2 is FYNNEI. The CDR3 is 15 amino acids. V was shortened by 6 bases and J by 0 bases, with 12 bases between the two germline ends. CDR3 nucleotide sequence: TGTGCCAGCAGCGACTCCGTTTTTAGCAATCAGCCCCAGCATTTT. This translates into CASSDSVFSNQPQHF.

The J gene is TRBJ2-7, the V gene TRBV28, with 8 bases aligning to TRBD1. This CDR3 region has 14 residues. Trimming took 6 bases from V and 3 from J; bases not matched to a gene: 7. Germline V gene sequence: CDR1 MDHEN, CDR2 SYDVKM. The CDR3 DNA sequence: TGTGCCAGCAGCGTCGGGACAGGAGTCTACGAGCAGTACTTC. It codes for CASSVGTGVYEQYF. Full variable domain (missing parts from reference TRBV28 and TRBJ2-7): DVKVTQSSRYLVKRTGEKVFLECVQDMDHENMFWYRQDPGLGLRLIYFSYDVKMKEKGDIPEGYSVSREKKERFSLILESASTNQTSMYLCASSVGTGVYEQYFGPGTRLTVT.

V and J are TRBV29-1 and TRBJ1-1, with 7 bases matching TRBD1. Germline V gives CDR1 SQVTM, CDR2 ANQGSEA. V shed 5 bases, J shed 3 bases, and the junction held 6 bases outside the gene matches. This CDR3 contains 13 residues. CDR3 nucleotide sequence: TGCAGCGTTCAAGGGGGCGGTGACACTGAAGCTTTCTTT. Its translation: CSVQGGGDTEAFF.

This clone was counted only a few times. One end of the junction varies from germline; a read error may be responsible. Other DNA sequences of this sample code for an identical CDR3. The chain uses TRBV7-7 and TRBJ2-5, with D tentatively TRBD2 (6 bases). The germline gives CDR1 SSHAT, CDR2 FNYEAQ (reference sequence). There are 12 residues in the CDR3. In DNA form, the CDR3 reads TGTGCTAGCAGCCCGGAGGGGACGACCCAGTACTTC. Translation gives CASSPEGTTQYF. Full variable domain (rest looked up from reference TRBV7-7 and TRBJ2-5): GAGVSQSPRYKVTKRGQDVTLRCDPISSHATLYWYQQALGQGPEFLTYFNYEAQPDKSGLPSDRFSAERPEGSISTLTIQRTEQRDSAMYRCASSPEGTTQYFGPGTRLLVL.

This sequence joins TRBV5-1 and TRBJ2-7; 8 positions match TRBD1. The germline gives CDR1 SGHRS, CDR2 YFSETQ. The CDR3 is 14 amino acids. V was clipped by 3 bases and J by 3 bases; unmatched bases: 5. The CDR3 loop reads CASSSRTGNYEQYF. The CDR3 DNA reads TGCGCCAGCAGCTCGCGGACAGGGAACTACGAGCAGTACTTC.